The 15 T cell receptor beta chains below were found in one sample sequenced in a study of OX40 agonist ivuxolimab in advanced cancers. Sequencing was performed with immunoSEQ multiplex PCR; in TCRdb, only in-frame clones are kept and a portion is missing. The table includes 70,000 or so clones, 80% to 95% detected once. The material was CD4+ or CD8+ T cells sorted from blood, obtained in a trial of the OX40 agonist ivuxolimab. Receptor source: an adult with an advanced solid tumor such as melanoma, head and neck, liver or kidney cancer.

The rearrangement uses TRBV7-9 and TRBJ2-7; D gene uncertain. CDR1 and CDR2 from the germline V gene are SEHNR and FQNEAQ (reference sequence). V lost 1 base and J 3 bases, leaving 7 bases between the germline ends. This CDR3 has 13 amino acids. In DNA, the CDR3 is TGTGCCAGCAGCTTAGGGGTCTTCTACGAGCAGTACTTC. Encoded protein: CASSLGVFYEQYF.

The gene calls are TRBV6-1 and TRBJ2-2, with a tentative D call TRBD1 (5 bases). Between the trimmed V and J ends, which lost 3 bases and 6 bases, there was a span of 14 bases. Germline V gene lookup returns CDR1 MNHNS and CDR2 SASEGT. The CDR3 covers 15 residues. CDR3 sequence: CASSEAGFDPGELFF. The CDR3 coding sequence is TGTGCCAGCAGTGAGGCAGGGTTCGATCCCGGGGAGCTGTTTTTT.

This chain connects TRBV1 to TRBJ1-2. TRBV1 is termed a pseudogene. This CDR3 is 12 amino acids long. CDR3 DNA: TGCACCAGCACCCGATCCCGATTGGGCTACACCTTC. Amino acids: CTSTRSRLGYTF.

V and J are TRBV5-1 and TRBJ1-1, with no clear D. Germline CDR1 is SGHRS and CDR2 is YFSETQ. The CDR3 has 14 amino acids. V gave up 1 base and J gave up 2 bases, with 9 bases separating them. This chain's CDR3 is CASSLYGRNTEAFF. The CDR3 DNA is TGCGCCAGCAGCTTGTACGGCAGAAACACTGAAGCTTTCTTT.

CDR3 in amino acids: CASSLGLGSYNEQFF. The CDR3 nucleotides are TGTGCCAGCAGCTTAGGCCTTGGCTCCTACAATGAGCAGTTCTTC. V is TRBV7-3 and J is TRBJ2-1, with D uncertain. CDR1 is SGHTA, CDR2 FQGTGA, per germline. Between the trimmed V and J ends, which lost 2 bases and 0 bases, there was a span of 8 bases. This CDR3 region has 15 residues.

This clone was found a few times. The chain couples TRBV19 to TRBJ1-2; a weak D match, TRBD1 (5 bases). The CDR3 has 16 residues. Trimming cost V 5 bases and J 5 bases, with 21 bases left between them. The germline CDR1 and CDR2 sequences are LNHDA and SQIVND (reference sequence). CDR3 bases: TGTGCCAGTAGTGGCCAGGGAGGTTTGGCTGCGTATGGCTACACCTTC. It yields the protein CASSGQGGLAAYGYTF.

This CDR3 reads CASSSGTGPDTQYF. The CDR3 DNA sequence: TGTGCCAGCAGCTCCGGGACAGGGCCAGATACGCAGTATTTT. The chain combines TRBV5-5 with TRBJ2-3; TRBD1 matches 9 bases. The V gene's germline CDR1 is SGHKS and CDR2 YYEKEE (reference sequence). This CDR3 region has 14 residues. After removal of 3 bases from V and 4 bases from J, the junction contained 3 bases not matched to a gene.

This chain connects TRBV2 to TRBJ2-7; perhaps TRBD1 as D (6 bases). V lost 10 bases and J lost 3, with 13 bases in between. The length of the CDR3 is 12 residues. Germline V gene lookup returns CDR1 SNHLY and CDR2 FYNNEI. CDR3 sequence: CATEGGSYEQYF. In nucleotides, the CDR3 is TGTGCCACCGAAGGGGGTAGCTACGAGCAGTACTTC.

The V and J genes are TRBV7-8 and TRBJ2-7, with D possibly being TRBD2 (5 bases). The CDR3 loop spans 15 amino acids. The germline V gene encodes CDR1 SGHVS and CDR2 FQNEAQ. V lost 5 bases to trimming and J lost 0 bases, with 14 bases between them. The CDR3 is CASSELGGYSYEQYF. CDR3 nucleotide sequence: TGTGCCAGCAGCGAACTAGGCGGATACTCCTACGAGCAGTACTTC.

The V call is TRBV6-6, the J call TRBJ1-4; D remains unclear. V lost 6 bases and J lost 10, with 15 bases in between. This CDR3 region has 13 residues. Germline-derived CDR1 and CDR2 are MNHNY and SVGAGI (reference sequence). The CDR3 nucleotides are TGTGCCAGCAGGGAGACTCGTCACGGAAAACTGTTTTTT. As protein: CASRETRHGKLFF.

This clone has only one observation. The chain has TRBV19 and TRBJ2-2; unclear D gene. CDR1 is LNHDA, CDR2 SQIVND, per germline (reference sequence). This CDR3 is 13 amino acids long. Trimming removed 2 bases at V and 6 bases at J, with 7 bases between. The CDR3 DNA is TGTGCCAGTAGTATAAGGGAAGCCGGGGAGCTGTTTTTT. This gives the protein CASSIREAGELFF.

This sequence joins TRBV6-5 and TRBJ1-5; 9 bases are a match to TRBD1. CDR3 size: 12 residues. The ends lost 8 bases at V and 5 bases at J; junction bases unmatched: 1. Germline V gives CDR1 MNHEY, CDR2 SVGAGI. Written as DNA, the CDR3 is TGTGCCAGCGGGACAGGGTATCAGCCCCAGCATTTT. This gives the protein CASGTGYQPQHF.

This chain joins TRBV21-1 and TRBJ2-7; the D call TRBD2 from the table was never checked on the DNA. TRBV21-1 is described as a pseudogene. The length of the CDR3 is 12 residues. In DNA, the CDR3 is TGTGCCAGCAGCAAACGGGTTTTGGAGCAGTACTTC. Translating gives CASSKRVLEQYF.

This sequence joins TRBV11-2 and TRBJ1-4, with 7 bases matching TRBD1. The germline CDR1 and CDR2 sequences are SGHAT and FQNNGV. This CDR3 has 16 amino acids. V was clipped by 0 bases and J by 7 bases; unmatched bases: 8. CDR3 sequence reads: CASSLDGTAQGEKLFF. CDR3 in DNA: TGTGCCAGCAGCTTAGATGGGACAGCTCAAGGTGAAAAACTGTTTTTT.

The chain is built from TRBV4-3 and TRBJ2-3; 9 nucleotides match TRBD2. CDR3 length equals 14 residues. V was clipped by 6 bases and J by 7 bases; unmatched bases: 8. Germline V gives CDR1 LGHNA, CDR2 YSLEER. The chain's CDR3 is CASRWTSDSNTQYF. CDR3 DNA sequence: TGCGCCAGCAGATGGACTAGCGATTCTAATACGCAGTATTTT.